A few counts support the clone carrying this TCR beta chain. Its antigen is unidentified. Germline V lookup: CDR1 GTSNPN, CDR2 SVGIG (reference sequence). This CDR3 region has 16 residues. V was pared by 0 bases and J by 8 bases, with 10 bases of the junction left unmatched. This entry is derived from a study of cytomegalovirus exposure and HLA in healthy donors. Notes on the study in general: Some public TCRs appeared in many individuals, while most sequences were rare.

Assay used: immunoSEQ multiplex PCR; TCRdb lists only in-frame clones, some missing. This sample has 210,000 or so clones, with almost 90% found just once. V and J are TRBV30 and TRBJ2-4; 10 bases agree with TRBD2. The sequenced material came from PBMCs. The receptor was derived from a young woman in good health and CMV-seronegative. This CDR3 is CAWSVAASGRGDIQYF. Here the CDR3 DNA reads TGTGCCTGGAGTGTGGCGGCTAGCGGGAGAGGGGACATTCAGTACTTC.